Given below is one T cell receptor (beta chain) in context. This entry comes from a study of blood T cell repertoires in COVID-19. Study background: Material from acute and convalescent COVID-19 was sourced from the United States, Italy and Spain. In each case, the material was cDNA or gDNA derived from T cells, B-cell-depleted T cells, or PBMCs.

CDR3 size: 15 residues. CDR1 is MNHNS and CDR2 is SASEGT in the germline V gene. V was clipped by 2 bases and J by 6 bases; unmatched bases: 3. Profiling relied on immunoSEQ multiplex PCR, and the TCRdb table lists in-frame clones only, not all of them. Here the sample spans around 85,000 clones, about 90% being singletons. The TCR comes from a woman of 80 years or more with active or convalescent COVID-19. The specimen sequenced was peripheral blood. The gene calls are TRBV6-1 and TRBJ1-6; 8 positions agree with TRBD1. CDR3 coding DNA: TGTGCCAGCAGTGAAATGGGACAGGTTAATTCACCCCTCCACTTT. It encodes CASSEMGQVNSPLHF.